This T cell receptor (beta chain) originates from a study of blood T cell repertoires in COVID-19. Sequenced by immunoSEQ multiplex PCR; TCRdb stores in-frame clones only, minus some. The data show about 190,000 clones, around 87% seen once. V shed 0 bases and J 0 bases; nucleotides not matched to a gene: 2. This CDR3 spans 17 amino acids. The germline V gene has CDR1 SGHRS and CDR2 YFSETQ. J is TRBJ2-2 and V is TRBV5-1; TRBD2 matches at 10 bases. The receptor was derived from a man aged 50-60 years with acute or convalescent COVID-19. Input material: peripheral blood. The CDR3 sequence is CASSLVGLAANTGELFF. The CDR3 DNA is TGCGCCAGCAGCTTGGTCGGACTAGCGGCGAACACCGGGGAGCTGTTTTTT.